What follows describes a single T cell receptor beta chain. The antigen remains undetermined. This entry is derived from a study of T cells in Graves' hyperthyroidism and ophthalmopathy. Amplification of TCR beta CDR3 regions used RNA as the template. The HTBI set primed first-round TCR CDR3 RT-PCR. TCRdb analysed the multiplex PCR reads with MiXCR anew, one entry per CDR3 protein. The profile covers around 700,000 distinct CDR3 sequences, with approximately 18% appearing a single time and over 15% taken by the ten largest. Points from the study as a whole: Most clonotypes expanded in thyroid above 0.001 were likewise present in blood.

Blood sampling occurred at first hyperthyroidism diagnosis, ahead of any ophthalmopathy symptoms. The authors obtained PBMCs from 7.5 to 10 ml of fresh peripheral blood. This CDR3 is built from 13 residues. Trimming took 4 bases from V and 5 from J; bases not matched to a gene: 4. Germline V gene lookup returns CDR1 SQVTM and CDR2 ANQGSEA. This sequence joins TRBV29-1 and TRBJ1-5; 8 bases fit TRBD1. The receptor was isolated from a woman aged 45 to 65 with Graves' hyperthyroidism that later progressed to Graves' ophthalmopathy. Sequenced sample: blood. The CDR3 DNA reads TGCAGCGTTGGGACAGGGATCGATCAGCCCCAGCATTTT. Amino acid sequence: CSVGTGIDQPQHF.